This T cell receptor beta chain appears in the sequencing data of a study of shared clonotypes between healthy human individuals. Study information: The cohort comprised a couple of women and three men. Their ages spanned 18 to 49 years.

In the case of this clone: Its antigen is not known.

Replicate sorted-subset PCRs were loaded with 150 to 200 ng DNA, tens of thousands of T cell genomes. Repertoires were generated with immunoSEQ multiplex PCR, while TCRdb's copy carries only in-frame clones and drops some. Of 600,000 to 750,000 clones listed, 90% are singletons. Study-wide points: Few donors limited the genetic and exposure-history diversity represented. In contrast to clonotypes shared by all four donors, non-shared clonotypes had lower generation probabilities.

The CDR3 is made up of 16 amino acids. This receptor was identified in a man aged 18 to 35 in good health. Some clones in this sample may be carry-over from other donors' samples. The rearrangement uses TRBV21-1 and TRBJ1-4. TRBV21-1 is an annotated pseudogene. The sample was memory CD8+ T cells from PBMCs. The subset was: CD45RO+ cells pooled with CCR7-negative TemRA cells. CDR3 region: CARKSKEDARNEKLFF. CDR3 coding DNA: TGTGCCAGAAAGTCTAAAGAGGACGCCCGTAATGAAAAACTGTTTTTT.